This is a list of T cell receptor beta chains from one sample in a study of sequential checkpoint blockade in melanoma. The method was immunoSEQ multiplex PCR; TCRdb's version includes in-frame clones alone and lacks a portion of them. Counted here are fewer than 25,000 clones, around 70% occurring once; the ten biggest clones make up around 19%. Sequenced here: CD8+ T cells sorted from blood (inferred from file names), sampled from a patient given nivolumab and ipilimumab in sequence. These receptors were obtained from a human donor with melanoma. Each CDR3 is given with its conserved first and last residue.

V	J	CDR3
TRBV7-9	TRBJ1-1	CASSSTEGGKMNTEAFF
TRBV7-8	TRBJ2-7	CASSPSPGTGYEQYF
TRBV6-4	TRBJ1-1	CASSESRGFEAFF
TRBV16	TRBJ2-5	CASSGQGDSETQYF
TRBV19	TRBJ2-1	CASSIGTSGYNEQFF
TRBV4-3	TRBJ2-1	CASSQGLAGIEQFF
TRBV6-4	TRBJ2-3	CASMNRRLYTQYF
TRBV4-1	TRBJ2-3	CASSQKTGVDTQYF
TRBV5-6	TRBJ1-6	CASRPRGFYNSPLHF
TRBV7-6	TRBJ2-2	CASSASWGQSGELFF
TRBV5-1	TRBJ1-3	CASSLWGRSGNTIYF
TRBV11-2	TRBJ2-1	CASIDPRESGNYNEQFF
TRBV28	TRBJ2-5	CASSFGGGETQYF
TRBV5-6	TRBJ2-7	CASSFVRNYEQYF
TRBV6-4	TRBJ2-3	CASSDSAGGSTDTQYF
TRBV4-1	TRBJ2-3	CASSQGTGRSTDTQYF
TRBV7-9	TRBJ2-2	CASSLSAGYTGELFF
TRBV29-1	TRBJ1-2	CSVLSAMGDGYTF
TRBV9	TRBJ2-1	CASSGGAYNEQFF
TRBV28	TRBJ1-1	CASSSTRTGGGFNTEAFF
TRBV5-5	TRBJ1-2	CASSLDSNYGYTF
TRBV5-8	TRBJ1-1	CASSLIETEAFF
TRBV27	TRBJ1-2	CASSSYGIYGYTF
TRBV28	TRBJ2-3	CASSTPFEDRVAADTQYF
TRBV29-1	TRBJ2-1	CSVVVMASPRDEQFF
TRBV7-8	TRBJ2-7	CASAPAATYEQYF
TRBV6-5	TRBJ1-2	CASSPSDRGGYTF
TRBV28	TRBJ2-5	CASSIAGGLQETQYF
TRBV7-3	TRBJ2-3	CASSLTGGLTDTQYF
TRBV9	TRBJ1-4	CASSGREGYEKLFF
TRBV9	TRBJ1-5	CASSVFGGQPQHF
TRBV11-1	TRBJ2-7	CASSPAPPGHEDHEQYF
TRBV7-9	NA	CASSFGGQGNHEQYF
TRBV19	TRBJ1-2	CASSIMTAYGYTF
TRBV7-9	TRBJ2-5	CASSTGIETQYF
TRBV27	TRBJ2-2	CASSPRFTGELFF
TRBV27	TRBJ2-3	CASSLFLGGSTDTQYF
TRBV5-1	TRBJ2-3	CASSLAPDTQYF
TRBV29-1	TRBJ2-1	CSVEDENRGSYNEQFF
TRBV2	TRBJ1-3	CASSDLRSGNTIYF
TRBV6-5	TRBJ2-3	CASSYQGEGTDTQYF
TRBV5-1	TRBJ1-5	CASSLDPGGQPQHF
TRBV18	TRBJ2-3	CASSPAISGGAADTQYF
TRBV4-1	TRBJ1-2	CASSQEGGSRGYTF
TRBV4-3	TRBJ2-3	CASSQGLADTQYF
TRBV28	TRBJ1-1	CASSRGVEAFF
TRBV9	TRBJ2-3	CASSATGGADTQYF